A single sample gave rise to the 15 T cell receptor beta chains below, sequenced in a study of cytomegalovirus exposure and HLA in healthy donors. The method was immunoSEQ multiplex PCR; TCRdb's version includes in-frame clones alone and lacks a portion of them. The sample lists hundreds of thousands of clones; approximately 80% were seen once. The material sequenced was PBMCs. These receptors all stem from a woman between 25 and 40 years old in good health and CMV-seropositive.

This chain connects TRBV28 to TRBJ2-6; D not resolved. Germline V lookup: CDR1 MDHEN, CDR2 SYDVKM. CDR3 length: 12 amino acids. The ends were cut back, 6 bases at V and 5 bases at J, with 5 bases in the middle. CDR3 bases: TGTGCCAGCAGGAGTTGGGCCAACGTCCTGACTTTC. This encodes CASRSWANVLTF.

The chain joins TRBV27 to TRBJ2-7, with D hard to call. V gave up 0 bases and J gave up 3 bases, with 6 bases separating them. The CDR3 consists of 13 residues. Germline CDR1 reads MNHEY; CDR2 reads SMNVEV (reference sequence). The CDR3 reads CASSLSPDYEQYF. DNA of the CDR3: TGTGCCAGCAGTTTATCGCCCGACTACGAGCAGTACTTC.

This clone was found a few times. The chain combines TRBV15 with TRBJ2-7; TRBD1 or TRBD2 may be the D gene (5 bases each). Germline values: CDR1 LNHNV, CDR2 YYDKDF (reference sequence). The CDR3 has 16 residues. The V gene lost 1 base and the J gene lost 2 bases, with 15 bases spanning the gap. The CDR3 reads CATSRGGRGLTYEQYF. Written as DNA, the CDR3 is TGTGCCACCAGCAGAGGAGGACGGGGCTTGACCTACGAGCAGTACTTC.

This clone was seen just once. The V call is TRBV2, the J call TRBJ2-7; 8 bases fit TRBD2. In germline, CDR1 is SNHLY, CDR2 FYNNEI. V shed 7 bases and J 3 bases; nucleotides not matched to a gene: 5. The CDR3 runs to 13 residues. The CDR3 is CASTSGGDYEQYF. In DNA form, the CDR3 reads TGTGCCAGCACCTCGGGGGGGGACTACGAGCAGTACTTC.

The rearrangement joins TRBV30 to TRBJ1-5, with 7 nucleotides matching TRBD1. This CDR3 spans 13 amino acids. The germline V gene has CDR1 GTSNPN and CDR2 SVGIG (reference sequence). V dropped 4 bases and J dropped 4; count of bases not matched to a gene: 4. The CDR3 reads CAWTGGRNQPQHF. The CDR3 nucleotides read TGTGCCTGGACAGGGGGGAGAAATCAGCCCCAGCATTTT.

This clone was seen only a few times. The chain combines TRBV27 with TRBJ1-5; TRBD1 matches at 8 bases. The CDR3 has 16 amino acids. CDR1 and CDR2 from the germline V gene are MNHEY and SMNVEV (reference sequence). The V and J ends lost 6 bases and 0 bases, in that order; junction bases with no gene match: 7. The CDR3, as DNA: TGTGCCAGCAGCCCAACAGGGGGACATAGCAATCAGCCCCAGCATTTT. This codes for CASSPTGGHSNQPQHF.

The chain has TRBV27 and TRBJ2-3; D is ambiguous. Germline CDR1 is MNHEY and CDR2 is SMNVEV (reference sequence). The V end was cut by 4 bases, the J end by 3 bases, with 11 bases between. The CDR3 runs 14 residues. The CDR3 region is CASSYLGKTDTQYF. CDR3 nucleotides: TGTGCCAGCAGTTATCTGGGAAAGACAGATACGCAGTATTTT.

The V gene is TRBV30, the J gene TRBJ2-3; no clear D gene. Trimming left V 4 bases short and J 5 bases short, with 10 bases between. This CDR3 has 12 residues. The V gene's germline CDR1 is GTSNPN and CDR2 SVGIG (reference sequence). The CDR3 sequence is CAWTPGVDTQYF. CDR3 nucleotide sequence: TGTGCCTGGACCCCGGGTGTAGATACGCAGTATTTT.

The V and J genes are TRBV7-9 and TRBJ1-2; D possibly corresponds to TRBD1 (6 bases). The V end was cut by 7 bases, the J end by 5 bases, with 20 bases between. The CDR3 extends over 15 amino acids. Germline V gene sequence: CDR1 SEHNR, CDR2 FQNEAQ (reference sequence). The CDR3 nucleotides read TGTGCCAGCACCCCAAGGGGTCACAGGGAATATGGCTACACCTTC. It codes for CASTPRGHREYGYTF.

J is TRBJ2-7 and V is TRBV18, with D unresolved. In germline, CDR1 is KGHSH, CDR2 LQKENI. The V end was cut by 6 bases, the J end by 4 bases, with 4 bases between. The CDR3 runs 10 residues. The CDR3 spells CASSVYEQYF. In nucleotides, the CDR3 is TGTGCCAGCTCGGTGTACGAGCAGTACTTC. The full variable domain, rest sourced from reference TRBV18 and TRBJ2-7, is NAGVMQNPRHLVRRRGQEARLRCSPMKGHSHVYWYRQLPEEGLKFMVYLQKENIIDESGMPKERFSAEFPKEGPSILRIQQVVRGDSAAYFCASSVYEQYFGPGTRLTVT.

The V call is TRBV7-3, the J call TRBJ2-6, with TRBD1 identical over 11 bases. Trimming removed 4 bases from V and 1 base from J; junction bases left unmatched: 3. Germline-derived CDR1 and CDR2 are SGHTA and FQGTGA. There are 17 residues in the CDR3. CDR3 nucleotide sequence: TGTGCCAGCAGCTCAGGACAGGGGGCGTCTGGGGCCAACGTCCTGACTTTC. Protein product: CASSSGQGASGANVLTF.

The chain couples TRBV30 to TRBJ1-2; D gene uncertain. The CDR3 is 14 amino acids. The germline CDR1 and CDR2 sequences are GTSNPN and SVGIG (reference sequence). The V end lost 0 bases, the J end lost 3 bases, and 11 bases lay between the germline ends. This chain's CDR3 is CAWSVIDQDYGYTF. The DNA of the CDR3 is TGTGCCTGGAGTGTAATCGACCAAGACTATGGCTACACCTTC.

The rearrangement links TRBV6-5 to TRBJ1-1, with TRBD1 identical over 8 bases. This CDR3 is built from 13 residues. Looked up from germline, CDR1 is MNHEY and CDR2 is SVGAGI. J gave up 11 bases and V 5 bases, and 10 bases lay outside the gene matches. The CDR3 coding sequence is TGTGCCAGCAGTCAGGACAGGGAGATGGTCGCTTTCTTT. Translating gives CASSQDREMVAFF.

V usage is TRBV9 and J usage is TRBJ2-2; 13 positions match TRBD2. The CDR3 loop spans 17 amino acids. CDR1 and CDR2 from the germline V gene are SGDLS and YYNGEE. With 3 bases clipped from V and 6 bases from J, the junction kept 8 bases outside the gene matches. CDR3 region: CASSAGTSGIIAGELFF. CDR3 bases: TGTGCCAGCAGCGCAGGGACTAGCGGGATTATAGCCGGGGAGCTGTTTTTT.

This clone was seen only a few times. The chain joins TRBV10-3 to TRBJ2-7; 7 bases align to TRBD2. V was clipped by 2 bases and J by 2 bases; unmatched bases: 6. The CDR3 length is 15 residues. Germline V gene sequence: CDR1 ENHRY, CDR2 SYGVKD. The CDR3 spells CAISEGLAETYEQYF. The CDR3 DNA reads as TGTGCCATCAGTGAGGGGCTAGCGGAGACCTACGAGCAGTACTTC.